A single sample gave rise to the 17 T cell receptor beta chains below, sequenced in a study of shared clonotypes between healthy human individuals. Clones were read by immunoSEQ multiplex PCR, and TCRdb kept only the in-frame ones, dropping some. The table lists roughly 2.5 million clones, 85% to 95% of them singletons, with roughly 0.14% in the top ten. The specimen was naive CD4+ T cells sorted from blood. Subset noted: CD45RA+ positively selected. These receptors were collected from a man aged 18-30 years in good health.

This clone has only a few counts. The chain uses TRBV18 and TRBJ1-2; D is unclear. Trimming took 1 base from V and 6 from J, leaving 9 bases between them. The CDR3 consists of 13 residues. Germline V gives CDR1 KGHSH, CDR2 LQKENI. The CDR3 reads CASSPLERNGYTF. Here the CDR3 DNA reads TGTGCCAGCTCACCACTGGAGAGGAATGGCTACACCTTC.

V usage is TRBV7-8 and J usage is TRBJ1-1; a weak D match, TRBD1 (6 bases). The CDR3 is made up of 14 amino acids. CDR1 and CDR2 from the germline V gene are SGHVS and FQNEAQ. Trimming cost V 3 bases and J 4 bases, with 12 bases left between them. CDR3: CASSFGRGITEAFF. CDR3 sequence (DNA): TGTGCCAGCAGCTTCGGCAGGGGAATCACTGAAGCTTTCTTT. The full variable domain, with the rest looked up from reference TRBV7-8 and TRBJ1-1, is GAGVSQSPRYKVAKRGQDVALRCDPISGHVSLFWYQQALGQGPEFLTYFQNEAQLDKSGLPSDRFFAERPEGSVSTLKIQRTQQEDSAVYLCASSFGRGITEAFFGQGTRLTVV.

The chain links TRBV7-9 to TRBJ2-1, with D perhaps TRBD2 (5 bases). V lost 6 bases and J lost 2, with 17 bases in between. The germline CDR1 and CDR2 sequences are SEHNR and FQNEAQ (reference sequence). The CDR3 runs 16 residues. The CDR3 nucleotides are TGTGCCAGCAGTCCATTCGGGATCGAGGCCTACAATGAGCAGTTCTTC. This translates into CASSPFGIEAYNEQFF. The whole variable domain, filled in from reference TRBV7-9 and TRBJ2-1, reads DTGVSQNPRHKITKRGQNVTFRCDPISEHNRLYWYRQTLGQGPEFLTYFQNEAQLEKSRLLSDRFSAERPKGSFSTLEIQRTEQGDSAMYLCASSPFGIEAYNEQFFGPGTRLTVL.

V and J are TRBV13 and TRBJ1-2; 9 bases are shared with TRBD1. The V segment lost 5 bases and the J segment 8 bases; nucleotides outside the gene matches: 9. The CDR3 has 14 amino acids. Germline-derived CDR1 and CDR2 are PRHDT and FYEKMQ (reference sequence). In DNA form, the CDR3 reads TGTGCCAGCAGCACCCGACAGGGGGGGCGAGGCTACACCTTC. Translated: CASSTRQGGRGYTF.

The chain couples TRBV5-1 to TRBJ1-5; 8 bases fit TRBD1. Germline V CDR1 and CDR2: SGHRS, YFSETQ. V shed 2 bases and J 3 bases; nucleotides not matched to a gene: 10. CDR3 size: 17 residues. CDR3 bases: TGCGCCAGCAGCTTCGGGCCCGTGGACAGGGCCAATCAGCCCCAGCATTTT. Residues: CASSFGPVDRANQPQHF.

The chain has TRBV11-2 and TRBJ2-7; possibly TRBD1 for D (5 bases). In germline, CDR1 is SGHAT, CDR2 FQNNGV. The CDR3 totals 14 residues. The ends were cut back, 2 bases at V and 2 bases at J, with 10 bases in the middle. The CDR3 loop is CASSLNRLTYEQYF. CDR3 in DNA: TGTGCCAGCAGCTTAAACAGGCTAACCTACGAGCAGTACTTC.

As DNA, the CDR3 is TGTGCCAGCAGCCAAAGGGACCGTGGGGAGCAGTTCTTC. Encoded protein: CASSQRDRGEQFF. V usage is TRBV2 and J usage is TRBJ2-1, with D tentatively TRBD1 or TRBD2 (5 bases each). Germline V gene data show CDR1 as SNHLY and CDR2 as FYNNEI. The ends were cut back, 6 bases at V and 10 bases at J, with 16 bases in the middle. The CDR3 has 13 amino acids.

V and J are TRBV6-1 and TRBJ1-6; D is unresolved. The CDR3 runs 18 residues. Looked up from germline, CDR1 is MNHNS and CDR2 is SASEGT. V was pared by 2 bases and J by 0 bases, with 14 bases between. CDR3 amino acids: CASSEQGEPLSYNSPLHF. CDR3 coding DNA: TGTGCCAGCAGTGAACAAGGAGAACCGCTCTCCTATAATTCACCCCTCCACTTT.

For this clone: Other DNA sequences in this sample translate to the same CDR3. The chain combines TRBV5-4 with TRBJ2-2; possible D gene TRBD2, 7 bases. The CDR3 runs to 15 residues. The germline gives CDR1 SGHNT, CDR2 YYREEE (reference sequence). Trimming cost V 2 bases and J 0 bases, with 8 bases left between them. CDR3 in DNA: TGTGCCAGCAGCTTAGGGGGGGCGAACACCGGGGAGCTGTTTTTT. It yields the protein CASSLGGANTGELFF.

This clone is a singleton in its sample. The gene calls are TRBV7-2 and TRBJ2-4; perhaps TRBD1 as D (6 bases). Germline V CDR1 and CDR2: SGHTA, FQGNSA. Trimming took off 4 bases at V and 7 bases at J, with 14 bases between the two ends. CDR3 length: 14 residues. The CDR3 sequence: CASSYDGTGNIQYF. In nucleotides, the CDR3 is TGTGCCAGCAGCTATGACGGTACAGGGAACATTCAGTACTTC.

The V gene is TRBV6-5, the J gene TRBJ1-6, with unresolved D. V was cut by 6 bases and J by 7 bases, with 16 bases left in between. Germline CDR1 reads MNHEY; CDR2 reads SVGAGI. The CDR3 totals 15 residues. The chain's CDR3 is CASSRAKGQNSPLHF. The CDR3 DNA reads as TGTGCCAGCAGCCGAGCGAAAGGGCAGAATTCACCCCTCCACTTT.

In its sample, this clone was seen once. V usage is TRBV4-3 and J usage is TRBJ1-2; D perhaps matches TRBD1 (6 bases). This CDR3 region has 18 residues. CDR1 and CDR2 from the germline V gene are LGHNA and YSLEER. Trimming shortened V by 0 bases and J by 0 bases, and 17 bases separated the two germline ends. The chain's CDR3 is CASSQEGGALTSNYGYTF. CDR3 DNA sequence: TGCGCCAGCAGCCAAGAAGGGGGGGCCCTAACCTCTAACTATGGCTACACCTTC.

The chain is built from TRBV5-1 and TRBJ2-3; D is possibly TRBD1 (6 bases). Germline CDR1 reads SGHRS; CDR2 reads YFSETQ. This CDR3 is 16 amino acids long. Trimming shortened V by 1 base and J by 3 bases, and 15 bases separated the two germline ends. The DNA of the CDR3 is TGCGCCAGCAGCTTGCAGGGTGGGGGCGATACAGATACGCAGTATTTT. It encodes CASSLQGGGDTDTQYF.

This clone was seen only once. The chain uses TRBV14 and TRBJ1-6; no clear D. The CDR3 covers 16 residues. The germline gives CDR1 SGHDN, CDR2 FVKESK. Trimming left V 4 bases short and J 7 bases short, with 17 bases between. As DNA, the CDR3 is TGTGCCAGCAGCCTTCGAACTACGATACCCAATTCACCCCTCCACTTT. Residues: CASSLRTTIPNSPLHF.

V usage is TRBV14 and J usage is TRBJ1-2; D possibly corresponds to TRBD1 (6 bases). The germline V gene has CDR1 SGHDN and CDR2 FVKESK. This CDR3 spans 12 amino acids. The V gene lost 4 bases and the J gene lost 6 bases, with 9 bases spanning the gap. In nucleotides, the CDR3 is TGTGCCAGCAGCCCACAGGGACATGGCTACACCTTC. It is translated as CASSPQGHGYTF. The full variable domain, rest sourced from reference TRBV14 and TRBJ1-2, is EAGVTQFPSHSVIEKGQTVTLRCDPISGHDNLYWYRRVMGKEIKFLLHFVKESKQDESGMPNNRFLAERTGGTYSTLKVQPAELEDSGVYFCASSPQGHGYTFGSGTRLTVV.

V gene TRBV7-9 combines with J gene TRBJ1-6, with 9 bases lining up with TRBD1. The length of the CDR3 is 14 residues. J lost 6 bases, V lost 5 bases, and 2 bases had no gene match. Germline assignment: CDR1 SEHNR and CDR2 FQNEAQ (reference sequence). CDR3 protein: CASSPTGGNSPLHF. The CDR3, as DNA: TGTGCCAGCAGCCCGACAGGGGGTAATTCACCCCTCCACTTT.

The V gene is TRBV14, the J gene TRBJ2-2; D unclear. V was shortened by 4 bases and J by 5 bases, with 20 bases between the two germline ends. Germline values: CDR1 SGHDN, CDR2 FVKESK. The CDR3 has 17 amino acids. The CDR3 loop reads CASSREHIGSLTGELFF. The CDR3 nucleotides are TGTGCCAGCAGCCGAGAACACATCGGCAGTTTAACCGGGGAGCTGTTTTTT.